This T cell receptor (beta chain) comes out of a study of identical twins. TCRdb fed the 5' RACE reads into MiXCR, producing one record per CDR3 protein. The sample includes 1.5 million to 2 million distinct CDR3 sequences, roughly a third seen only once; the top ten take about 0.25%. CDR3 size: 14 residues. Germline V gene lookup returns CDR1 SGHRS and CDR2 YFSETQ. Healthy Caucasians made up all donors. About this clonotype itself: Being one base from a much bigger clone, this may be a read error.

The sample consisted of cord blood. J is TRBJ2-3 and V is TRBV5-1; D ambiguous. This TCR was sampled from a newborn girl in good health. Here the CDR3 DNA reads TGCGCCAGCAGCGTTAGTGGGGTCACAGATACGCGGTATTTT. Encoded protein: CASSVSGVTDTRYF.